Below are 20 T cell receptor beta chains sequenced from a single sample in a study of molecular identifiers for immune sequencing clone quantification. TCRdb redid the calling of the PCR reads with MiXCR, one entry per CDR3 protein. This table holds 85,000 to 120,000 distinct CDR3 sequences, about 35% found once. The sample taken for sequencing was naive CD8+ T cells from blood, with Jurkat cell RNA spiked in. Subset meaning: FACS-sorted CD8+CD4-CCR7+CD45RA+ naive T cells. The receptor source for this set is a human donor in good health. Some libraries in this study had Jurkat cell RNA spiked in.

This clonotype was counted a single time. The junction departs from germline at one end; a sequencing error may be responsible. This chain connects TRBV23-1 to TRBJ2-4; 7 nucleotides match TRBD1. TRBV23-1 is assigned to the ORF class and has an uncertain function. There are 14 residues in the CDR3. The CDR3 sequence: CASSRWDSKNNQYF. For the CDR3, the DNA is TGCGCCAGCAGTCGATGGGACAGCAAAAACAATCAGTACTTC.

Note on this clonotype: A much larger clone is a single base away; this may be a read error. The chain uses TRBV29-1 and TRBJ2-3, with TRBD1 identical over 8 bases. This CDR3 comprises 13 residues. Looked up from germline, CDR1 is SQVTM and CDR2 is ANQGSEA. The CDR3 sequence is CSLLTGESDTQDF. The DNA for the CDR3 is TGCAGCCTACTGACAGGGGAGTCAGATACGCAGGATTTT.

This clonotype was picked up many times. The rearrangement uses TRBV23-1 and TRBJ2-4; D unclear. TRBV23-1 is flagged as an ORF with uncertain function. Trimming pared 2 bases from V and 1 base from J, leaving 12 bases between. The CDR3 spans 16 residues. CDR3 protein: CASSQMGSFAKNIQYF. DNA of the CDR3: TGCGCCAGCAGTCAAATGGGTTCCTTCGCCAAAAACATTCAGTACTTC.

As regards this clonotype: The junction and the germline gene differ at one end; a read error may be behind it. The rearrangement links TRBV27 to TRBJ2-2; 9 bases map to TRBD1. Per germline, CDR1 MNHEY and CDR2 SMNVEV (reference sequence). This CDR3 contains 14 residues. The CDR3 protein is CASWTGVRTGELIF. The CDR3 nucleotides are TGTGCCAGCTGGACAGGGGTACGCACCGGGGAGCTGATTTTT.

Details on this clonotype: A read error may explain this, as a much larger clone is one base away. V gene TRBV5-1 combines with J gene TRBJ2-3, with 7 bases lining up with TRBD1. The J segment lost 1 base and the V segment lost 7 bases, leaving 12 bases of the junction unmatched. This CDR3 region has 16 residues. CDR1 and CDR2 from the germline V gene are SGHRS and YFSETQ. The CDR3 loop reads CASCLTPGQRTDTQYF. For the CDR3, the DNA is TGCGCCAGCTGCCTTACTCCGGGACAGCGCACAGATACGCAGTATTTT. The variable domain in full, with the rest retrieved from reference TRBV5-1 and TRBJ2-3, is KAGVTQTPRYLIKTRGQQVTLSCSPISGHRSVSWYQQTPGQGLQFLFEYFSETQRNKGNFPGRFSGRQFSNSRSEMNVSTLELGDSALYLCASCLTPGQRTDTQYFGPGTRLTVL.

A word on this clonotype: A much larger clone differs from this one at a single base, so this may be a read error. Without the conserved terminal phenylalanine or tryptophan, this CDR3 likely stems from a read error. The chain is built from TRBV29-1 and TRBJ2-5; 7 positions agree with TRBD2. J was trimmed by 1 base and V by 7 bases; bases with no gene match: 9. Germline CDR1 is SQVTM and CDR2 is ANQGSEA. This CDR3 comprises 14 residues. The CDR3, as DNA: TGCAGCGCCCCACCTAGCGGACGCCAAGAGACCCAGTACATC. Translation gives CSAPPSGRQETQYI.

The V and J genes are TRBV19 and TRBJ1-2, with unresolved D. The germline CDR1 and CDR2 sequences are LNHDA and SQIVND (reference sequence). The germline V and J ends were trimmed by 5 bases and 4 bases, with 5 bases remaining between them. The CDR3 consists of 11 residues. CDR3 loop: CASSSGYGYTF. Written as DNA, the CDR3 is TGTGCCAGTAGTTCCGGCTATGGCTACACCTTC.

This clonotype was observed a handful of times. CDR3 sequence reads: CASSYSSARSSYNSPLHF. CDR3 coding DNA: TGTGCCAGCAGTTACTCGTCTGCAAGGAGCTCCTATAATTCACCCCTCCACTTT. The gene calls are TRBV6-2 or TRBV6-3 and TRBJ1-6; the D is unclear. CDR1 and CDR2 from the germline V gene are MNHEY and SVGEGT. Trimming removed 0 bases from V and 0 bases from J, with 12 bases in between. This CDR3 has 18 residues.

This clonotype has a handful of counts. V and J are TRBV4-1 and TRBJ2-7; TRBD1 matches at 7 bases. Trimming cost V 1 base and J 2 bases; bases outside gene matches: 8. The CDR3 contains 16 residues. Per germline, CDR1 MGHRA and CDR2 YSYEKL. The CDR3 nucleotides read TGCGCCAGCAGCCAAGCCACCCCGGGACAGACCTACGAGCAGTACTTC. Translating it yields CASSQATPGQTYEQYF.

Here the CDR3 DNA reads TGTGCCAGCAGCTTGGATAGCGGCCACTACGAGCAGTACTTC. Translating it yields CASSLDSGHYEQYF. The J gene is TRBJ2-7, the V gene TRBV5-4; D may be TRBD2 (6 bases). Trimming stripped 0 bases from V and 3 bases from J, with 10 bases between. In germline, CDR1 is SGHNT, CDR2 YYREEE (reference sequence). The CDR3 extends over 14 amino acids. The full variable domain, in which reference TRBV5-4 and TRBJ2-7 provide the parts outside the CDR3, is ETGVTQSPTHLIKTRGQQVTLRCSSQSGHNTVSWYQQALGQGPQFIFQYYREEENGRGNFPPRFSGLQFPNYSSELNVNALELDDSALYLCASSLDSGHYEQYFGPGTRLTVT.

This clonotype was seen repeatedly, ten times or more. The rearrangement links TRBV19 to TRBJ2-2; TRBD2 is a possible D gene (6 bases). Germline V gives CDR1 LNHDA, CDR2 SQIVND (reference sequence). Trimming removed 6 bases from V and 5 bases from J, with 10 bases in between. The CDR3 loop spans 13 amino acids. The CDR3 sequence: CASRDRGTGELFF. The CDR3 nucleotides read TGTGCCAGTAGGGATCGGGGGACCGGGGAGCTGTTTTTT.

A few counts support this clonotype. The chain carries TRBV20-1 and TRBJ2-7; 9 bases agree with TRBD1. Trimming took 1 base from V and 3 from J; bases not matched to a gene: 4. The CDR3 sequence is 14 residues long. Germline lookup yields CDR1 DFQATT and CDR2 SNEGSKA (reference sequence). CDR3 DNA: TGCAGTGCTAGAGCCTGGGACAGGGTCTACGAGCAGTACTTC. Its translation is CSARAWDRVYEQYF.

V is TRBV4-3 and J is TRBJ2-4; 7 bases agree with TRBD2. CDR3 length: 17 amino acids. Germline CDR1 is LGHNA and CDR2 is YSLEER. Trimming at V came to 0 bases and at J to 3 bases, leaving 8 bases not matched to a gene. In DNA form, the CDR3 reads TGCGCCAGCAGCCAAGATGCAAGGACTAGGGTCAAAAACATTCAGTACTTC. This sequence encodes CASSQDARTRVKNIQYF.

This clonotype was picked up a small number of times. This chain connects TRBV5-4 to TRBJ2-7, with D maybe TRBD1 (6 bases). CDR1 is SGHNT and CDR2 is YYREEE in the germline V gene (reference sequence). There are 14 residues in the CDR3. V dropped 0 bases and J dropped 3 bases, with 10 bases sitting between them. In DNA form, the CDR3 reads TGTGCCAGCAGCTTGGCGGACAGACGCTACGAGCAGTACTTC. This gives the protein CASSLADRRYEQYF.

V and J are TRBV20-1 and TRBJ2-7, with TRBD1 matching over 8 bases. From germline, CDR1 is DFQATT and CDR2 SNEGSKA (reference sequence). This CDR3 region has 13 residues. In DNA form, the CDR3 reads TGCAGCGCGCATGACAGGGGCTACGGAGAGCAGTACTTC. Translating gives CSAHDRGYGEQYF.

To note about this clonotype: With a much larger clone just one base away, this may be a read error. The gene calls are TRBV6-5 and TRBJ1-1, with D unclear. V lost 6 bases and J 0 bases, leaving 8 bases between the germline ends. This CDR3 region has 13 residues. Germline CDR1 reads MNHEY; CDR2 reads SVGAGI. Here the CDR3 reads CASRVFMNTEAFF. In DNA, the CDR3 is TGTGCCAGCAGAGTTTTTATGAACACTGAAGCTTTCTTT.

About this clonotype: This may be a read error: a much more frequent sequence differs by one nucleotide. This rearrangement joins TRBV6-2 or TRBV6-3 to TRBJ1-1; D not certain. V lost 5 bases to trimming and J lost 4 bases, with 20 bases between them. Germline V lookup: CDR1 MNHEY, CDR2 SVGEGT. The CDR3 spans 16 residues. DNA for the CDR3: TGTGCCAGCAGTACCCCAGACGGAACCTTGAGCACTGAAGCTTTCTTT. Residues: CASSTPDGTLSTEAFF.

For this clonotype: The conserved closing phenylalanine or tryptophan is absent in this CDR3, likely reflecting a read error. The V call is TRBV6-5, the J call TRBJ2-4; 7 bases align to TRBD2. The CDR3 totals 15 residues. Losses at the gene ends were 5 bases for V and 2 bases for J; bases not matched to a gene: 6. CDR1 is MNHEY, CDR2 SVGAGI, per germline. The CDR3 sequence: CASSAGLFSKNIQYL. The CDR3 region has the DNA TGTGCCAGCAGTGCGGGACTATTCTCCAAAAACATTCAGTACCTC.

About this clonotype itself: The CDR3 ends on some other residue instead of the conserved phenylalanine or tryptophan, so this is likely a read error. The J gene is TRBJ2-3, the V gene TRBV4-3; 11 bases agree with TRBD2. V dropped 5 bases and J dropped 6; count of bases not matched to a gene: 10. CDR1 LGHNA and CDR2 YSLEER come from the germline V gene. The CDR3 has 16 residues. This chain's CDR3 is CASSSGLAGAQDTQYL. In DNA, the CDR3 is TGCGCCAGCAGCTCAGGACTAGCGGGTGCACAGGATACGCAGTATCTT.

The chain has TRBV19 and TRBJ2-1; D unclear. V lost 2 bases to trimming and J lost 3 bases, with 8 bases between them. Germline-derived CDR1 and CDR2 are LNHDA and SQIVND (reference sequence). The CDR3 has 14 residues. The CDR3 region has the DNA TGTGCCAGTAGTATATGGGGTTACTACAATGAGCAGTTCTTC. Its translation: CASSIWGYYNEQFF.